Listed here are 8 T cell receptor beta chains from one sample, sequenced in a study of blood T cell repertoires in COVID-19. Generated by immunoSEQ multiplex PCR, the TCRdb table keeps only in-frame clones and is missing some. The table has about 52,000 clones, about 82% seen once. The source material was peripheral blood. Every receptor here comes from a woman of 80 years or more with acute or convalescent COVID-19.

The chain couples TRBV5-1 to TRBJ2-7; the match to TRBD1 covers 8 bases. This CDR3 is built from 14 residues. From germline, CDR1 is SGHRS and CDR2 YFSETQ. J was trimmed by 4 bases and V by 7 bases; bases with no gene match: 10. Here the CDR3 reads CASAQTGDQYEQYF. The CDR3 bases are TGCGCCAGCGCTCAGACAGGGGATCAATACGAGCAGTACTTC.

The V and J genes are TRBV2 and TRBJ1-2; no clear D. The CDR3 has 13 amino acids. Trimming cost V 8 bases and J 1 base, with 11 bases left between them. In germline, CDR1 is SNHLY, CDR2 FYNNEI. The CDR3, as DNA: TGTGCCAGCGGAGCTAGGCGTAACTATGGCTACACCTTC. Translation: CASGARRNYGYTF.

This chain uses TRBV5-6 with TRBJ2-1; weak D call: TRBD1 (5 bases). Germline-derived CDR1 and CDR2 are SGHDT and YYEEEE. Trimming took 2 bases from V and 8 from J, leaving 17 bases between them. The CDR3 spans 15 residues. The CDR3 reads CASSFGQGFGYEQFF. As DNA, the CDR3 is TGTGCCAGCAGCTTCGGGCAGGGCTTTGGGTATGAGCAGTTCTTC.

This chain uses TRBV5-1 with TRBJ1-1; tentative D call: TRBD1 (6 bases). V was shortened by 4 bases and J by 3 bases, with 16 bases between the two germline ends. Germline V gives CDR1 SGHRS, CDR2 YFSETQ. This CDR3 contains 15 residues. In DNA, the CDR3 is TGCGCCAGCAGCCCGCTACAGGGAATTGACACTGAAGCTTTCTTT. Translated: CASSPLQGIDTEAFF.

In this sample, this clone turned up a few times. This rearrangement joins TRBV2 to TRBJ2-7, with 10 bases that match TRBD1. V lost 6 bases and J lost 5; bases outside the gene matches: 4. CDR1 is SNHLY, CDR2 FYNNEI, per germline. The CDR3 spans 13 residues. CDR3 bases: TGTGCCAGCAGGGCGACAGGGGGCGACGAGCAGTACGTC. It encodes CASRATGGDEQYV.

This CDR3 is CASSLAGQGADEQYF. The CDR3 nucleotides read TGCGCCAGCAGCTTGGCGGGACAGGGTGCGGACGAGCAGTACTTC. The V gene is TRBV5-1, the J gene TRBJ2-7; 9 nucleotides agree with TRBD1. V lost 0 bases, J lost 5 bases, and 6 bases stayed unmatched. CDR3 length equals 15 residues. CDR1 is SGHRS and CDR2 is YFSETQ in the germline V gene.

J is TRBJ1-6 and V is TRBV15; D is unresolved. From germline, CDR1 is LNHNV and CDR2 YYDKDF (reference sequence). V was trimmed by 3 bases and J by 11 bases, leaving 20 bases between them. The CDR3 consists of 16 residues. The DNA of the CDR3 is TGTGCCACCAGCAGGGAGATAGGAAACGCGTCGCCACCCCTCCACTTT. Its translation: CATSREIGNASPPLHF.

CDR3 residues: CATSSGDTDTQYF. The CDR3 DNA follows: TGTGCCACCAGCAGTGGAGACACAGATACGCAGTATTTT. The rearrangement joins TRBV15 to TRBJ2-3; D remains unclear. The CDR3 sequence is 13 residues long. The V gene lost 3 bases and the J gene lost 2 bases, with 6 bases spanning the gap. From germline, CDR1 is LNHNV and CDR2 YYDKDF (reference sequence).